The clone carrying this T cell receptor beta chain has a handful of counts. The antigen is undetermined. The sample is drawn from a study of T cells after yellow fever vaccination. Whole-study findings and limits: Most primary-vaccination clones reappeared after the booster (around 95% CD4, about 88% CD8).

As TCR cDNA was made by 5'RACE template switching, a universal primer site and UMIs were added. TCRdb reprocessed the 5' RACE reads with MiXCR, giving one entry per CDR3 protein. This table holds 620,000 or so distinct CDR3 sequences, about 17% found once. Germline lookup yields CDR1 DFQATT and CDR2 SNEGSKA (reference sequence). The V gene lost 6 bases and the J gene lost 1 base, with 16 bases spanning the gap. The CDR3 spans 15 residues. The source material was PBMCs, sampled 5 to 6 days after the first yellow fever vaccination. This clonotype was obtained from a young man who received the YFV17D yellow fever vaccine. The V call is TRBV20-1, the J call TRBJ2-4; D possibly uses TRBD1 or TRBD2 (5 bases each). CDR3 in DNA: TGCAGTGCAGGGGACCGATTCGTGGCCAAAAACATTCAGTACTTC. As protein: CSAGDRFVAKNIQYF.